The sequence of this T cell receptor beta chain was determined in a study of blood T cells in healthy people across ages. Each donor had around 10 milliliters of peripheral blood drawn. The CDR3 has 12 residues. The ends were cut back, 6 bases at V and 14 bases at J, with 14 bases in the middle. A sample-barcoded 5' primer and a J-beta primer mix were used in a second PCR of about 6 to 11 cycles. Each single sample gave us at least 3 million CDR3-containing paired-end reads. In TCRdb, the 5' RACE reads were re-called with MiXCR into one record per CDR3 protein. The data show approximately 1.5 million distinct CDR3 sequences, roughly 30% seen once.

The chain carries TRBV12-3 or TRBV12-4 and TRBJ1-6; D is ambiguous. The sequenced sample was blood. This sequence originates from a woman aged 25 to 39 in good health. The CDR3 here is CASSLLLVTLHF. CDR3 DNA sequence: TGTGCCAGCAGCCTACTCTTAGTGACCCTCCACTTT.